This T cell receptor beta chain appears in the sequencing data of a study of blood T cell repertoires in COVID-19. Study at large: COVID-19 samples, acute and convalescent, were from the United States, Italy and Spain.

Those who participated ranged in age from 18 to 89 years and resided in roughly 26 US areas. TCRdb's table, derived via immunoSEQ multiplex PCR, lists solely in-frame clones and lacks some. Among around 420,000 clones listed, 88% were seen once. CDR1 MNHEY and CDR2 SVGAGI come from the germline V gene. This CDR3 region has 14 residues. The J segment lost 7 bases and the V segment lost 6 bases, leaving 10 bases of the junction unmatched. Sequenced input: PBMCs or T cells enriched from blood (not recorded which). The TCR was taken from a middle-aged woman with acute COVID-19. This sequence joins TRBV6-5 and TRBJ2-7; 9 bases fit TRBD1. CDR3 loop: CASRNPGQGGEQYF. The CDR3 DNA reads TGTGCCAGCAGAAATCCGGGACAGGGAGGAGAGCAGTACTTC.